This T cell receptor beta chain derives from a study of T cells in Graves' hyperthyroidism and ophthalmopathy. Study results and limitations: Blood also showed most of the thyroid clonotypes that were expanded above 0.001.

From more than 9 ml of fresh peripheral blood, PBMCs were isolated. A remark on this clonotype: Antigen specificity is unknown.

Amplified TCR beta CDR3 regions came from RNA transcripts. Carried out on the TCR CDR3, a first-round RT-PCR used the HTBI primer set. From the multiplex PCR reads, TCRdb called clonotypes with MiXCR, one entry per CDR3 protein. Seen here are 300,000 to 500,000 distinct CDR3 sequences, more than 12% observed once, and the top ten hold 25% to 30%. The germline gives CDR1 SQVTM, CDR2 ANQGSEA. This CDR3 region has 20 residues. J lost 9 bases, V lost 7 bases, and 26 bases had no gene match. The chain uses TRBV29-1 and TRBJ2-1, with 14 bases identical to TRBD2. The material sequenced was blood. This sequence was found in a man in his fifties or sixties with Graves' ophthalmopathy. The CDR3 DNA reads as TGCAGCGCTGGGGGGGACAGGGTTACGCGACTAGCGGGAGGGCTTGTTGAGCAGTTCTTC. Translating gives CSAGGDRVTRLAGGLVEQFF.